Listed below are T cell receptor beta chains from one sample, sequenced in a study of CD8+ T cells in alopecia areata. The repertoire was sequenced with immunoSEQ multiplex PCR; TCRdb's copy has only in-frame clones and lacks some. The sample contains about 140,000 clones, 45% to 60% of which appear only once. Input material: CD4+ T cells sorted from blood. These TCRs come from a human donor in good health. Both conserved end residues are part of each CDR3. A D gene is named only where the DNA matches it firmly. The listing skips clone size in some rows; elsewhere it reads once, few, many or a size class.

V gene	clone size	J gene	D gene	CDR3 protein	CDR3 DNA
TRBV11-2	-	TRBJ2-1	TRBD2	CASSPSVGRADDEQFF	TGTGCCAGCAGCCCTAGTGTGGGGAGGGCCGACGATGAGCAGTTCTTC
TRBV2	-	TRBJ2-7	TRBD2	CASSEYGAGGPYEQYF	TGTGCCAGCAGTGAATATGGAGCGGGAGGACCCTACGAGCAGTACTTC
TRBV29-1	-	TRBJ1-1	TRBD1	CSVKGQVNTEAFF	TGCAGCGTCAAGGGACAGGTGAACACTGAAGCTTTCTTT
TRBV30	-	TRBJ2-6	TRBD2	CAWSRRRLAGVGANVLTF	TGTGCCTGGAGTAGGAGGCGACTAGCGGGAGTCGGGGCCAACGTCCTGACTTTC
TRBV29-1	few	TRBJ2-5	-	CSVDLAQETQYF	TGCAGCGTTGATTTGGCCCAAGAGACCCAGTACTTC
TRBV29-1	-	TRBJ2-7	TRBD1	CSVVGTGEQYF	TGCAGCGTTGTGGGGACAGGCGAGCAGTACTTC
TRBV5-1	many	TRBJ2-7	TRBD2	CASSFQSGSPSEQYF	TGCGCCAGCAGCTTTCAGAGCGGGAGCCCCAGCGAGCAGTACTTC
TRBV27	few	TRBJ1-2	TRBD1	CASSFYRGYGYTF	TGTGCCAGCAGCTTCTACAGGGGATACGGCTACACCTTC
TRBV29-1	-	TRBJ2-1	-	CSAREALDNEQFF	TGCAGCGCCAGGGAGGCGTTAGACAATGAGCAGTTCTTC
TRBV30	-	TRBJ2-7	TRBD1	CAWGQASYEQYF	TGTGCCTGGGGACAGGCCTCCTACGAGCAGTACTTC
TRBV29-1	-	TRBJ2-7	TRBD2	CSVYVRTSGRGNVFYEQYF	TGCAGCGTATACGTAAGGACTAGCGGGAGGGGGAACGTTTTCTACGAGCAGTACTTC
TRBV5-1	-	TRBJ2-3	TRBD2	CASSLAGLAGSTDTQYF	TGCGCCAGCAGCTTGGCGGGACTAGCGGGAAGCACAGATACGCAGTATTTT
TRBV28	-	TRBJ1-2	TRBD1	CASGNRTGGNYGYTF	TGTGCCAGCGGTAACAGGACAGGTGGTAACTATGGCTACACCTTC
TRBV27	few	TRBJ1-4	-	CASSFLGGKLFF	TGTGCCAGCAGTTTTTTGGGAGGAAAACTGTTTTTT
TRBV20-1	few	TRBJ2-5	-	CSARGQETQYF	TGCAGTGCTAGAGGGCAAGAGACCCAGTACTTC